The 7 T cell receptor beta chains below all came from one sample that was sequenced in a study of blood T cell repertoires in COVID-19. Sequenced by immunoSEQ multiplex PCR; TCRdb stores in-frame clones only, minus some. The sample includes fewer than 200,000 clones, 80% to 90% of them seen just once. Sequencing used peripheral blood. Every receptor here comes from a young man who had recovered from COVID-19.

CDR3: CASGLTAGVALNTGELFF. The CDR3 bases are TGTGCTAGTGGTTTGACAGCGGGAGTCGCCCTTAACACCGGGGAGCTGTTTTTT. The V and J genes are TRBV12-5 and TRBJ2-2, with 8 bases matching TRBD2. The CDR3 is 18 amino acids. Germline V lookup: CDR1 LGHNT, CDR2 FRNRAP. The J segment lost 2 bases and the V segment lost 2 bases, leaving 10 bases of the junction unmatched.

This rearrangement joins TRBV19 to TRBJ1-5; D unresolved. The CDR3 totals 16 residues. Germline V CDR1 and CDR2: LNHDA, SQIVND (reference sequence). Trimming took 6 bases from V and 2 from J, leaving 17 bases between them. The CDR3 region has the DNA TGTGCCAGTAGCCCCCCGAGTTCGGGAGGCAATCAGCCCCAGCATTTT. Translating it yields CASSPPSSGGNQPQHF.

The chain carries TRBV28 and TRBJ2-7; TRBD1 matches 10 bases. Germline V gene data show CDR1 as MDHEN and CDR2 as SYDVKM. The ends lost 6 bases at V and 5 bases at J; junction bases unmatched: 10. This CDR3 comprises 15 residues. CDR3 loop: CASSVPGQGFNEQYF. CDR3 bases: TGTGCCAGCAGCGTACCGGGACAGGGGTTCAACGAGCAGTACTTC.

The gene calls are TRBV20-1 and TRBJ2-7, with D uncertain. CDR3 length equals 11 residues. CDR1 is DFQATT, CDR2 SNEGSKA, per germline (reference sequence). V lost 3 bases to trimming and J lost 4 bases, with 7 bases between them. CDR3 nucleotide sequence: TGCAGTGCTAGTGAGAGGTACGAGCAGTACTTC. It translates to CSASERYEQYF.

This clone was observed a single time. J is TRBJ2-5 and V is TRBV5-1; the D gene is possibly TRBD1 (5 bases). The CDR3 consists of 13 residues. Germline CDR1 reads SGHRS; CDR2 reads YFSETQ. Trimming took off 3 bases at V and 4 bases at J, with 10 bases between the two ends. CDR3: CASSSQGSETQYF. The CDR3 region has the DNA TGCGCCAGCAGCTCCCAGGGTTCAGAGACCCAGTACTTC.

The gene calls are TRBV3-1 (or the pseudogene TRBV3-2) and TRBJ1-4; weak D call: TRBD1 (5 bases). V was clipped by 4 bases and J by 5 bases, with 14 bases between them. There are 15 residues in the CDR3. Germline V gene data show CDR1 as LGHDT and CDR2 as YNNKEL (reference sequence). CDR3 sequence reads: CASSPDAGWNEKLFF. In DNA form, the CDR3 reads TGTGCCAGCAGCCCCGACGCAGGGTGGAATGAAAAACTGTTTTTT.

The genes are TRBV28 and TRBJ2-1; D is possibly TRBD2 (5 bases). Germline V gene data show CDR1 as MDHEN and CDR2 as SYDVKM. The V end was cut by 3 bases, the J end by 3 bases, with 15 bases between. This CDR3 has 16 residues. The CDR3 region is CASSFSGMVNYNEQFF. In DNA form, the CDR3 reads TGTGCCAGCAGTTTTTCCGGGATGGTGAACTACAATGAGCAGTTCTTC.